Listed here are 26 T cell receptor beta chains from one sample, sequenced in a study of regulatory T cells in long-lasting Graves disease. The sample's time point: newly diagnosed GD, antithyroid drugs for less than 3 months. From PBMCs, RNA was extracted and then used to make the TCR library. Building of the TCR beta libraries involved iRepertoire HTBI primers and Arm-PCR of CDR3 regions. Each CDR3 protein gets one entry after TCRdb re-called the multiplex PCR reads with MiXCR. The sample lists approximately 560,000 distinct CDR3 sequences, about 16% occurring once. These data also formed part of another study, on T cells in Graves' hyperthyroidism and ophthalmopathy.

The specimen comprised peripheral blood mononuclear cells (PBMCs), sampled at new diagnosis, from a patient treated with antithyroid drugs. These TCRs come from a man aged 18 to 30 with Graves disease.

This clonotype occurred many times. The chain employs TRBV20-1 and TRBJ2-7; 8 positions match TRBD1. V was pared by 0 bases and J by 7 bases, with 11 bases of the junction left unmatched. This CDR3 comprises 15 residues. Germline CDR1 reads DFQATT; CDR2 reads SNEGSKA (reference sequence). This chain's CDR3 is CSARDPGGRGREQYF. The DNA for the CDR3 is TGCAGTGCTAGAGATCCTGGAGGCAGGGGGCGAGAGCAGTACTTC.

This clonotype occurred many times. The chain joins TRBV11-2 to TRBJ1-5, with D possibly TRBD1 on 5 matching bases. Trimming pared 5 bases from V and 2 bases from J, leaving 16 bases between. The CDR3 sequence is 16 residues long. Germline values: CDR1 SGHAT, CDR2 FQNNGV. CDR3 in amino acids: CASSAPGPGGNQPQHF. The CDR3 DNA reads TGTGCCAGCAGCGCACCGGGACCTGGGGGCAATCAGCCCCAGCATTTT.

This clonotype occurred many times. The V call is TRBV27, the J call TRBJ1-1; D may be TRBD1 (6 bases). Per germline, CDR1 MNHEY and CDR2 SMNVEV (reference sequence). Between the trimmed V and J ends, which lost 7 bases and 0 bases, there was a span of 15 bases. CDR3 length: 15 residues. DNA for the CDR3: TGTGCCAGCACCCTCAGGGGCGGGGTGAACACTGAAGCTTTCTTT. It encodes CASTLRGGVNTEAFF.

The chain carries TRBV7-2 and TRBJ2-1; D unresolved. The CDR3 has 15 amino acids. Germline V CDR1 and CDR2: SGHTA, FQGNSA. Trimming took off 1 base at V and 0 bases at J, with 7 bases between the two ends. The CDR3 protein is CASSLVGDSYNEQFF. The CDR3 region has the DNA TGTGCCAGCAGCTTAGTCGGTGACTCCTACAATGAGCAGTTCTTC.

This clonotype has just a few counts. This sequence joins TRBV5-5 and TRBJ2-7; 12 nucleotides match TRBD2. This CDR3 contains 18 residues. The germline gives CDR1 SGHKS, CDR2 YYEKEE (reference sequence). The trim removed 5 bases at V and 7 bases at J, leaving 19 bases unmatched. The CDR3, as DNA: TGTGCCAGCAGTCGCGGGACTAGCGGGCCGAAGTGGGCGGAAGAGCAGTACTTC. As protein: CASSRGTSGPKWAEEQYF.

This clonotype appeared many times. The chain links TRBV6-2 or TRBV6-3 to TRBJ2-1; D call uncertain. CDR1 is MNHEY, CDR2 SVGEGT, per germline. V lost 5 bases, J lost 10 bases, and 21 bases lay in between. The CDR3 runs to 15 residues. The CDR3 is CASSEIGPPFGEQFF. CDR3 in DNA: TGTGCCAGCAGTGAAATCGGACCCCCCTTTGGGGAGCAGTTCTTC.

The gene calls are TRBV20-1 and TRBJ2-1; 9 positions agree with TRBD2. CDR1 is DFQATT and CDR2 is SNEGSKA in the germline V gene (reference sequence). The CDR3 runs to 12 residues. CDR3 DNA sequence: TGCAGAATCGCGGGAGGGGACAATGAGCAGTTCTTC. Its translation is CRIAGGDNEQFF.

This clonotype was seen a handful of times. This sequence joins TRBV20-1 and TRBJ2-5; TRBD1 aligns across 7 bases. With V trimmed by 3 bases and J by 4 bases, 5 bases remained unmatched. The CDR3 sequence is 13 residues long. Per germline, CDR1 DFQATT and CDR2 SNEGSKA (reference sequence). The CDR3: CSASEGARETQYF. CDR3 DNA: TGCAGTGCTAGTGAGGGGGCGAGAGAGACCCAGTACTTC.

This clonotype was counted many times. This chain joins TRBV10-3 and TRBJ2-3; D assignment may be TRBD1 or TRBD2 (6 bases each). In germline, CDR1 is ENHRY, CDR2 SYGVKD. V was pared by 4 bases and J by 2 bases, with 13 bases between. The CDR3 covers 15 residues. CDR3: CAISAEGEDTDTQYF. As DNA, the CDR3 is TGTGCCATCAGTGCGGAGGGGGAGGACACAGATACGCAGTATTTT.

This clonotype appeared many times. The chain couples TRBV6-5 to TRBJ1-5, with 7 nucleotides matching TRBD1. Per germline, CDR1 MNHEY and CDR2 SVGAGI. This CDR3 comprises 14 residues. After removal of 4 bases from V and 5 bases from J, the junction contained 5 bases not matched to a gene. The CDR3 protein is CASSSGGTDQPQHF. CDR3 in DNA: TGTGCCAGCAGTTCAGGGGGGACCGATCAGCCCCAGCATTTT.

This clonotype has ten or more counts. The rearrangement links TRBV29-1 to TRBJ2-2; D possibly corresponds to TRBD2 (5 bases). The CDR3 runs to 13 residues. V was cut by 4 bases and J by 3 bases, with 9 bases left in between. The germline gives CDR1 SQVTM, CDR2 ANQGSEA. The CDR3 loop reads CSVGRGYTGELFF. In DNA form, the CDR3 reads TGCAGCGTTGGGAGAGGGTACACCGGGGAGCTGTTTTTT.

This clonotype occurred a few times. V is TRBV7-2 and J is TRBJ2-5; 9 nucleotides match TRBD1. The length of the CDR3 is 15 residues. Germline CDR1 SGHTA, CDR2 FQGNSA. Trimming took 3 bases from V and 2 from J; bases not matched to a gene: 4. CDR3 sequence: CASSFTGGPQETQYF. CDR3 bases: TGTGCCAGCAGCTTCACAGGGGGCCCTCAAGAGACCCAGTACTTC. The whole variable domain, filled in from reference TRBV7-2 and TRBJ2-5, reads GAGVSQSPSNKVTEKGKDVELRCDPISGHTALYWYRQSLGQGLEFLIYFQGNSAPDKSGLPSDRFSAERTGGSVSTLTIQRTQQEDSAVYLCASSFTGGPQETQYFGPGTRLLVL.

At least ten counts were recorded for this clonotype. The chain has TRBV6-1 and TRBJ2-7; TRBD1 agrees at 10 bases. Looked up from germline, CDR1 is MNHNS and CDR2 is SASEGT. The CDR3 is 14 residues long. J was trimmed by 5 bases and V by 5 bases; bases with no gene match: 6. CDR3 region: CASSPGTGVDEQYF. The CDR3 nucleotides are TGTGCCAGCAGTCCCGGGACAGGGGTTGACGAGCAGTACTTC.

In its sample, this clonotype was seen a few times. The rearrangement links TRBV7-3 to TRBJ1-2, with 9 bases aligning to TRBD1. The CDR3 is 16 amino acids. Germline V gene sequence: CDR1 SGHTA, CDR2 FQGTGA. Germline trimming cut 5 bases from V and 2 bases from J; bases unmatched to any gene: 9. This CDR3 reads CASSVGGGQGNYGYTF. Here the CDR3 DNA reads TGTGCCAGCAGCGTCGGAGGGGGACAGGGAAACTATGGCTACACCTTC.

This clonotype was recorded many times. The CDR3 region has the DNA TGTGCTAGTGGTTTACCGGGCAACCGCACAGATACGCAGTATTTT. Protein product: CASGLPGNRTDTQYF. V usage is TRBV12-5 and J usage is TRBJ2-3, with D hard to call. The germline CDR1 and CDR2 sequences are LGHNT and FRNRAP. Trimming took off 3 bases at V and 1 base at J, with 11 bases between the two ends. This CDR3 has 15 residues.

This clonotype came up many times. The rearrangement uses TRBV28 and TRBJ2-7, with TRBD2 matching 10 bases. The V gene's germline CDR1 is MDHEN and CDR2 SYDVKM. Trimming at V came to 6 bases and at J to 4 bases, leaving 18 bases not matched to a gene. The CDR3 sequence is 18 residues long. The CDR3 is CASSQAASGRSVWYEQYF. Here the CDR3 DNA reads TGTGCCAGCAGCCAAGCCGCTAGCGGGAGATCTGTGTGGTACGAGCAGTACTTC. The complete variable domain, with remaining parts taken from reference TRBV28 and TRBJ2-7, reads DVKVTQSSRYLVKRTGEKVFLECVQDMDHENMFWYRQDPGLGLRLIYFSYDVKMKEKGDIPEGYSVSREKKERFSLILESASTNQTSMYLCASSQAASGRSVWYEQYFGPGTRLTVT.

This chain joins TRBV6-1 and TRBJ2-3; perhaps D is TRBD1 or TRBD2 (5 bases each). CDR1 is MNHNS, CDR2 SASEGT, per germline. CDR3 length equals 15 residues. V was shortened by 5 bases and J by 4 bases, with 16 bases between the two germline ends. The CDR3 bases are TGTGCCAGCAGTCGAAATTGGGGGAATTCAGATACGCAGTATTTT. It specifies CASSRNWGNSDTQYF.

This clonotype came up many times. The rearrangement uses TRBV11-2 and TRBJ2-4; a possible D gene is TRBD2 (6 bases). Trimming removed 5 bases at V and 6 bases at J, with 20 bases between. The CDR3 is 16 residues long. Per germline, CDR1 SGHAT and CDR2 FQNNGV. The CDR3 DNA sequence: TGTGCCAGCAGCCCTAGGAGGGTAGGGATTGGAAACATTCAGTACTTC. Its translation: CASSPRRVGIGNIQYF.

This clonotype came up many times. J is TRBJ1-5 and V is TRBV3-1; no clear D. V dropped 3 bases and J dropped 0 bases, with 6 bases sitting between them. This CDR3 has 14 amino acids. Looked up from germline, CDR1 is LGHDT and CDR2 is YNNKEL (reference sequence). This CDR3 is CASSQTISNQPQHF. The CDR3 DNA is TGTGCCAGCAGCCAGACAATTAGCAATCAGCCCCAGCATTTT.

About this clonotype: This clone may be a read error of a much larger clone one base away. J is TRBJ2-7 and V is TRBV6-5; 7 nucleotides line up with TRBD1. The CDR3 length is 14 residues. The V and J ends lost 2 bases and 1 base, in that order; junction bases with no gene match: 2. Germline V gene sequence: CDR1 MNHEY, CDR2 SVGAGI. The DNA of the CDR3 is TGTGCCAGCAGTTACACGGGACAGTCCTACGAGCAGTACTTC. Protein: CASSYTGQSYEQYF.

This clonotype was seen ten or more times. This sequence joins TRBV27 and TRBJ1-5; D call uncertain. The CDR3 has 14 amino acids. CDR1 is MNHEY and CDR2 is SMNVEV in the germline V gene (reference sequence). V shed 2 bases and J shed 2 bases, with 7 bases lying between them. The CDR3 loop is CASSLKRGNQPQHF. CDR3 DNA sequence: TGTGCCAGCAGTTTAAAGAGGGGCAATCAGCCCCAGCATTTT.

This clonotype came up many times. The chain links TRBV5-1 to TRBJ2-5, with 8 bases matching TRBD2. The CDR3 runs to 15 residues. Germline CDR1 SGHRS, CDR2 YFSETQ. Unmatched junction bases numbered 6, after V lost 3 bases and J lost 2 bases. The CDR3 nucleotides are TGCGCCAGCAGCTCCACTAGCGGATCTCAAGAGACCCAGTACTTC. Amino acid sequence: CASSSTSGSQETQYF.

The chain links TRBV20-1 to TRBJ1-6; the match to TRBD1 covers 8 bases. Germline values: CDR1 DFQATT, CDR2 SNEGSKA (reference sequence). CDR3 length equals 14 residues. V lost 2 bases and J lost 10; bases outside the gene matches: 7. The CDR3, as DNA: TGCAGTGCTAGACAGGGGGCTAGTACCTCACCCCTCCACTTT. Its protein product is CSARQGASTSPLHF.

The genes are TRBV29-1 and TRBJ2-7; TRBD1 might be the D (5 bases). CDR1 is SQVTM, CDR2 ANQGSEA, per germline. This CDR3 has 13 residues. The V gene lost 2 bases and the J gene lost 1 base, with 9 bases spanning the gap. This chain's CDR3 is CSVELGVSYEQYF. The CDR3 region has the DNA TGCAGCGTTGAACTAGGGGTTTCCTACGAGCAGTACTTC.

This clonotype was observed many times. The J gene is TRBJ2-7, the V gene TRBV11-2, with 7 positions matching TRBD1. The ends lost 6 bases at V and 10 bases at J; junction bases unmatched: 18. This CDR3 is built from 15 residues. Germline-derived CDR1 and CDR2 are SGHAT and FQNNGV. CDR3 region: CASSPKVAGGDGQYF. In DNA form, the CDR3 reads TGTGCCAGCAGTCCCAAAGTGGCAGGGGGAGACGGTCAGTACTTC.

This clonotype was observed many times. The rearrangement joins TRBV10-3 to TRBJ2-5; D is ambiguous. The CDR3 totals 15 residues. Germline V lookup: CDR1 ENHRY, CDR2 SYGVKD. V gave up 3 bases and J gave up 3 bases, with 14 bases separating them. In DNA form, the CDR3 reads TGTGCCATCAGTGATCCCCTGGGCAGAGAAGAGACCCAGTACTTC. Protein sequence: CAISDPLGREETQYF.